The 14 T cell receptor beta chains in this list originate from one sample, sequenced in a study of early T cells in non-severe SARS-CoV-2 infection. In TCRdb, the 5' RACE reads were re-called with MiXCR into one record per CDR3 protein. The sample includes around 45,000 distinct CDR3 sequences, under 9.5% of them seen just once. The sequenced material came from whole blood. These receptors came from an adult who was a healthcare worker with PCR-confirmed SARS-CoV-2 infection or an uninfected control (not recorded which).

The V gene is TRBV4-3, the J gene TRBJ1-6; D remains ambiguous. Germline V lookup: CDR1 LGHNA, CDR2 YSLEER. The CDR3 runs 15 residues. V lost 0 bases and J lost 8, with 11 bases in between. The CDR3 bases are TGCGCCAGCAGCCAAGATCGCAGGCCGGATTCACCCCTCCACTTT. Translated: CASSQDRRPDSPLHF.

Ten or more counts support this clonotype. This chain links TRBV20-1 with TRBJ2-7; a possible D gene is TRBD1 (5 bases). Looked up from germline, CDR1 is DFQATT and CDR2 is SNEGSKA (reference sequence). V was clipped by 3 bases and J by 0 bases, with 12 bases between them. The CDR3 is made up of 14 amino acids. CDR3 DNA sequence: TGCAGTGCTAGCTCCAGGGCCCGCTCCTACGAGCAGTACTTC. Protein product: CSASSRARSYEQYF.

This clonotype is a singleton in its sample. Since a much larger clone is just one base distant, this may be a read error. The V and J genes are TRBV5-1 and TRBJ1-2; D ambiguous. This CDR3 is built from 13 residues. CDR1 and CDR2 from the germline V gene are SGHRS and YFSETQ. The CDR3 loop reads CASSLDTNYGCTF. CDR3 nucleotides: TGCGCCAGCAGCTTAGACACTAACTATGGCTGCACCTTC.

Ten or more counts support this clonotype. The rearrangement uses TRBV12-3 or TRBV12-4 and TRBJ2-1, with D possibly TRBD1 on 5 matching bases. Trimming shortened V by 2 bases and J by 8 bases, and 10 bases separated the two germline ends. The CDR3 consists of 13 residues. As DNA, the CDR3 is TGTGCCAGCAGTTTAACGGAAGGGGATGAGCAGTTCTTC. It encodes CASSLTEGDEQFF.

This clonotype was found a few times. V usage is TRBV7-2 and J usage is TRBJ2-5; D is possibly TRBD1 or TRBD2 (5 bases each). V lost 5 bases and J 5 bases, leaving 24 bases between the germline ends. The CDR3 is made up of 17 amino acids. Per the germline V gene, CDR1 is SGHTA and CDR2 is FQGNSA. The CDR3 sequence is CASSPSPDRILGETQYF. The CDR3 region has the DNA TGTGCCAGCAGCCCTAGCCCCGACAGAATACTTGGGGAGACCCAGTACTTC.

This clonotype was detected ten times or more. The rearrangement links TRBV30 to TRBJ2-2; 13 bases are shared with TRBD2. The germline CDR1 and CDR2 sequences are GTSNPN and SVGIG (reference sequence). The CDR3 runs 17 residues. V shed 1 base and J 6 bases; nucleotides not matched to a gene: 8. Here the CDR3 reads CAWSGLAGGFTPGELFF. The CDR3, as DNA: TGTGCCTGGAGTGGACTAGCGGGGGGATTTACTCCCGGGGAGCTGTTTTTT.

This clonotype was found many times. The chain is built from TRBV20-1 and TRBJ1-6; possibly TRBD1 for D (5 bases). Germline CDR1 DFQATT, CDR2 SNEGSKA (reference sequence). The CDR3 runs 16 residues. Trimming took off 0 bases at V and 8 bases at J, with 17 bases between the two ends. The chain's CDR3 is CSARDATHRSYSPLHF. CDR3 nucleotide sequence: TGCAGTGCTAGAGACGCAACCCACAGGAGTTATTCACCCCTCCACTTT.

The J gene is TRBJ1-1, the V gene TRBV7-2, with 10 bases that match TRBD1. The ends lost 1 base at V and 2 bases at J; junction bases unmatched: 7. Germline V gives CDR1 SGHTA, CDR2 FQGNSA. There are 17 residues in the CDR3. CDR3 loop: CASSLDWTGGDNTEAFF. The CDR3 nucleotides read TGTGCCAGCAGCTTAGATTGGACAGGGGGGGATAACACTGAAGCTTTCTTT.

This clonotype appeared many times. V usage is TRBV6-6 and J usage is TRBJ1-2; 7 bases map to TRBD1. The ends lost 7 bases at V and 3 bases at J; junction bases unmatched: 8. This CDR3 is 14 amino acids long. CDR1 and CDR2 from the germline V gene are MNHNY and SVGAGI (reference sequence). The DNA of the CDR3 is TGTGCCAGCACCCAGGGGGGTCGGGACTATGGCTACACCTTC. Its protein product is CASTQGGRDYGYTF.

Ten or more counts support this clonotype. The chain carries TRBV20-1 and TRBJ2-3, with TRBD2 matching over 7 bases. Losses at the gene ends were 5 bases for V and 0 bases for J; bases not matched to a gene: 8. CDR1 and CDR2 (germline): DFQATT, SNEGSKA (reference sequence). The CDR3 contains 15 residues. The CDR3 DNA sequence: TGCAGTGCTGGGCGGGGGTCTTCTAGCACAGATACGCAGTATTTT. This gives the protein CSAGRGSSSTDTQYF.

The sample holds many counts of this clonotype. The rearrangement uses TRBV3-1 and TRBJ2-1, with a possible D match to TRBD1 (6 bases). Germline V gives CDR1 LGHDT, CDR2 YNNKEL (reference sequence). With 3 bases removed from V and 1 base from J, the gap between germline ends came to 16 bases. The CDR3 totals 17 residues. The CDR3 DNA reads as TGTGCCAGCAGCCACACGGACTGGGGGCGATCCTACAATGAGCAGTTCTTC. Protein product: CASSHTDWGRSYNEQFF.

This clonotype was detected many times. The rearrangement uses TRBV12-3 or TRBV12-4 and TRBJ2-5; possibly TRBD2 for D (5 bases). V shed 6 bases and J shed 3 bases, with 11 bases lying between them. CDR3 length: 13 amino acids. CDR3 sequence: CASSIGEEETQYF. The CDR3, as DNA: TGTGCCAGCAGCATCGGGGAAGAAGAGACCCAGTACTTC.

Notes on this clonotype: A single base separates this from a much larger clone, so it may be a read error. This CDR3 is missing its conserved last phenylalanine or tryptophan, likely due to a read error. The chain links TRBV27 to TRBJ2-7; tentative D call: TRBD1 (5 bases). The length of the CDR3 is 14 residues. V shed 3 bases and J shed 5 bases, with 14 bases lying between them. Per the germline V gene, CDR1 is MNHEY and CDR2 is SMNVEV (reference sequence). CDR3 bases: TGTGCCAGCAGTTTCTTAGGGGTTGGAAACGAGCAGTACTCC. It specifies CASSFLGVGNEQYS.

The chain has TRBV5-6 and TRBJ2-7; D possibly corresponds to TRBD1 (6 bases). Per germline, CDR1 SGHDT and CDR2 YYEEEE. V lost 2 bases, J lost 1 base, and 7 bases lay in between. The CDR3 has 13 amino acids. The CDR3 nucleotides read TGTGCCAGCAGCTTTGGACAGTCCTACGAGCAGTACTTC. Translated, it gives CASSFGQSYEQYF.